A single sample is the source of the 17 T cell receptor beta chains below, sequenced in a study of T cells after yellow fever vaccination. TCRdb used MiXCR to reprocess the 5' RACE reads, holding one entry per CDR3 protein. The sample contains about 160,000 distinct CDR3 sequences, more than 5.5% of which appear only once. Sequences were derived from CD4+ T cells sorted from PBMCs, sampled 5 days after the first yellow fever vaccination. The receptor source for this set is a young man who received the YFV17D yellow fever vaccine.

This clonotype was observed many times. The genes are TRBV7-2 and TRBJ2-1; 10 bases fit TRBD2. The germline CDR1 and CDR2 sequences are SGHTA and FQGNSA. V was pared by 5 bases and J by 2 bases, with 3 bases of the junction left unmatched. This CDR3 is 15 amino acids long. DNA of the CDR3: TGTGCCAGCAGCCCAGCGGGGGGGACCTACAATGAGCAGTTCTTC. Translation gives CASSPAGGTYNEQFF.

This clonotype occurred many times. The CDR3 is CASSLQLDDPRAFF. The CDR3 DNA sequence: TGTGCCAGCAGCCTACAGCTTGACGACCCTCGTGCTTTCTTT. V gene TRBV7-2 combines with J gene TRBJ1-1; no firm D call. CDR3 length: 14 amino acids. Germline V lookup: CDR1 SGHTA, CDR2 FQGNSA. V was shortened by 5 bases and J by 11 bases, with 21 bases between the two germline ends.

This rearrangement joins TRBV7-2 to TRBJ2-5; 9 bases are a match to TRBD2. Per germline, CDR1 SGHTA and CDR2 FQGNSA. The CDR3 runs to 15 residues. The V segment lost 3 bases and the J segment 5 bases; nucleotides outside the gene matches: 7. Here the CDR3 reads CASSFQRGEAETQYF. In nucleotides, the CDR3 is TGTGCCAGCAGCTTCCAGCGGGGGGAAGCCGAGACCCAGTACTTC.

This clonotype was detected ten times or more. The chain has TRBV6-5 and TRBJ2-3, with TRBD1 as a possible D gene (5 bases). Trimming took off 4 bases at V and 3 bases at J, with 8 bases between the two ends. In germline, CDR1 is MNHEY, CDR2 SVGAGI. The CDR3 covers 13 residues. CDR3 amino acids: CASSFPGTDTQYF. CDR3 DNA: TGTGCCAGCAGTTTCCCAGGGACAGATACGCAGTATTTT.

The chain employs TRBV10-3 and TRBJ2-5; 7 nucleotides agree with TRBD1. Germline CDR1 ENHRY, CDR2 SYGVKD. The CDR3 length is 18 residues. V dropped 5 bases and J dropped 6; count of bases not matched to a gene: 21. The CDR3 is CAISLFVGRGNELKTQYF. As DNA, the CDR3 is TGTGCCATCAGTTTATTTGTTGGCAGGGGGAACGAACTAAAGACCCAGTACTTC.

The chain uses TRBV18 and TRBJ1-1, with a tentative D call TRBD1 (6 bases). Trimming took 1 base from V and 1 from J, leaving 13 bases between them. Germline CDR1 is KGHSH and CDR2 is LQKENI. The CDR3 length is 16 residues. The chain's CDR3 is CASSPLNRVTNTEAFF. CDR3 DNA sequence: TGTGCCAGCTCACCACTAAACAGGGTAACGAACACTGAAGCTTTCTTT. Full variable domain (remainder filled in from reference TRBV18 and TRBJ1-1): NAGVMQNPRHLVRRRGQEARLRCSPMKGHSHVYWYRQLPEEGLKFMVYLQKENIIDESGMPKERFSAEFPKEGPSILRIQQVVRGDSAAYFCASSPLNRVTNTEAFFGQGTRLTVV.

This clonotype showed up many times. This rearrangement joins TRBV5-4 to TRBJ2-3; D ambiguous. Germline values: CDR1 SGHNT, CDR2 YYREEE (reference sequence). This CDR3 spans 13 amino acids. The V end was cut by 2 bases, the J end by 4 bases, with 8 bases between. The CDR3 sequence is CASSFKFADTQYF. The CDR3 nucleotides are TGTGCCAGCAGCTTCAAGTTTGCAGATACGCAGTATTTT.

This clonotype was detected ten times or more. This sequence joins TRBV5-1 and TRBJ1-1; D not resolved. CDR3 length: 14 residues. Between the trimmed V and J ends, which lost 1 base and 1 base, there was a span of 8 bases. Germline V gene data show CDR1 as SGHRS and CDR2 as YFSETQ. The CDR3 reads CASSLYQRNTEAFF. The CDR3 DNA reads as TGCGCCAGCAGCTTGTACCAACGGAACACTGAAGCTTTCTTT.

This clonotype has just a few counts. The V call is TRBV5-1, the J call TRBJ2-7; D is possibly TRBD2 (5 bases). In germline, CDR1 is SGHRS, CDR2 YFSETQ. The CDR3 has 16 amino acids. The V end lost 3 bases, the J end lost 0 bases, and 16 bases lay between the germline ends. The CDR3 region is CASSSQGGGSSYEQYF. The CDR3 DNA reads as TGCGCCAGCAGCTCCCAAGGAGGTGGCAGCTCCTACGAGCAGTACTTC.

This clonotype was counted at least ten times. J is TRBJ1-1 and V is TRBV20-1; D gene uncertain. CDR1 DFQATT and CDR2 SNEGSKA come from the germline V gene (reference sequence). The CDR3 covers 13 residues. V shed 6 bases and J shed 0 bases, with 11 bases lying between them. The CDR3 sequence is CSAVTPMNTEAFF. The CDR3 nucleotides are TGCAGTGCAGTAACACCCATGAACACTGAAGCTTTCTTT.

This clonotype has at least ten counts. The chain recombines TRBV7-2 with TRBJ2-5; 9 nucleotides align to TRBD2. V gave up 5 bases and J gave up 4 bases; unmatched junction bases: 8. The germline CDR1 and CDR2 sequences are SGHTA and FQGNSA. The CDR3 has 15 residues. The CDR3 DNA reads TGTGCCAGCAGCCTCCTAGCGGGGCGGGGAGAGACCCAGTACTTC. As protein: CASSLLAGRGETQYF.

This clonotype was observed many times. The chain recombines TRBV6-6 with TRBJ2-7, with D unclear. Germline values: CDR1 MNHNY, CDR2 SVGAGI (reference sequence). Trimming removed 6 bases at V and 4 bases at J, with 7 bases between. The CDR3 is made up of 11 amino acids. The CDR3 is CASRTLYEQYF. The CDR3 nucleotides are TGTGCCAGCAGGACCCTATACGAGCAGTACTTC.

This clonotype turned up a few times. The CDR3 DNA sequence: TGCGCCAGCAGCGGACAGGGAGAAGGAAACACCATATATTTT. Its translation is CASSGQGEGNTIYF. The gene calls are TRBV5-1 and TRBJ1-3, with 8 bases identical to TRBD1. J gave up 4 bases and V 4 bases, and 4 bases lay outside the gene matches. The CDR3 loop spans 14 amino acids. Germline lookup yields CDR1 SGHRS and CDR2 YFSETQ.

This chain links TRBV4-2 with TRBJ2-1; possibly TRBD2 for D (6 bases). CDR3 length: 14 amino acids. V shed 3 bases and J shed 7 bases, with 13 bases lying between them. Germline assignment: CDR1 LGHNA and CDR2 YNFKEQ. This CDR3 is CASSQEGRVNEQFF. The CDR3 DNA is TGTGCCAGCAGCCAGGAGGGACGGGTAAATGAGCAGTTCTTC.

The genes are TRBV20-1 and TRBJ1-3; weak D call: TRBD1 (6 bases). This CDR3 has 15 residues. V shed 0 bases and J shed 2 bases, with 11 bases lying between them. Germline-derived CDR1 and CDR2 are DFQATT and SNEGSKA (reference sequence). CDR3 DNA sequence: TGCAGTGCTAGAGACCCTCGGACAGCTGGAAACACCATATATTTT. Protein: CSARDPRTAGNTIYF.

This clonotype was seen a handful of times. The V and J genes are TRBV4-3 and TRBJ2-5, with 8 bases fitting TRBD1. Trimming cost V 3 bases and J 4 bases; bases outside gene matches: 7. The CDR3 has 15 amino acids. Germline V gives CDR1 LGHNA, CDR2 YSLEER. As DNA, the CDR3 is TGCGCCAGCAGCCAGCAATCCAGGGGGCTAGAGACCCAGTACTTC. Encoded protein: CASSQQSRGLETQYF.

The gene calls are TRBV6-2 or TRBV6-3 and TRBJ2-1; the D gene could be TRBD1 or TRBD2 (5 bases each). The germline V and J ends were trimmed by 5 bases and 12 bases, with 17 bases remaining between them. Looked up from germline, CDR1 is MNHEY and CDR2 is SVGEGT. The CDR3 runs to 13 residues. DNA of the CDR3: TGTGCCAGCAGTACGAATCCGGGACCTACGCAGTTCTTC. Protein sequence: CASSTNPGPTQFF.